A single T cell receptor (beta chain) is shown here with its context. This clonotype was detected ten times or more. This receptor's antigen is unknown. It has no much larger one-base neighbor in the sample; base qualities were not kept. This entry is derived from a study of regulatory T cells in long-lasting Graves disease (dated by TCRdb to the early 2020s). Some background on the complete study: Newly diagnosed Graves' disease patients had taken antithyroid drugs for less than 3 months. The study was registered as a clinical trial and conducted in China. Peripheral blood TCR sequencing and RNA sequencing compared persistent Graves' disease patients with newly diagnosed Graves' disease patients. A total of roughly 33 samples underwent TCR sequencing: roughly 13 from persistent and around 20 from newly diagnosed Graves' disease patients.

Receptor libraries were prepared by multiplex PCR. Sequenced on an Illumina HiSeq 4000. CDR3 regions were amplified by Arm-PCR with iRepertoire HTBI primers to construct TCR beta libraries. PCR products were gel purified before sequencing. Processing in the source paper ran as follows. Gene usage analysis of CDR3 amino acid clonotypes used the 60 to 75 TRBV and 11 to 15 TRBJ segments found across samples. Filtered high-quality paired reads were merged into contigs using COPE and FqMerger. Contigs were aligned with BLAST to IMGT TRBV, TRBD and TRBJ reference genes, and CDR3 was defined per IMGT. Any clonotype with a frequency above 0.1% was classified as a highly expanded clone. Shannon entropy served as the measure of repertoire diversity, while the Gini coefficient captured V-J evenness. A clonotype was considered public if more than one individual shared it. The raw public data were reprocessed by TCRdb itself: fastp quality trimming at Q25, MiXCR clonotype calling, in-frame beta chains only. For every CDR3 protein sequence, its rows merge into one entry that carries the most common genes and DNA. TCRdb, not the original authors, processed these V and J calls. The sample table lists approximately 350,000 distinct CDR3 sequences, approximately 12% of them with a count of one. Jointly, the top ten make up 18% of the sample.

The full study reports these points: Lower TCR Shannon entropy and fewer highly expanded clones were observed in persistent Graves' disease patients than in newly diagnosed patients, which suggested clonal expansion. The study examined only peripheral blood because the primary lesion, thyroid tissue, could not be accessed. More public clonotypes were shared among persistent patients (roughly 2,900) than among newly diagnosed patients (966). Only the TCR beta chain was sequenced and analyzed. As a limitation, the authors acknowledged that the small sample size may reduce accuracy. TRBV28, TRBJ1-2 and TRBJ2-5 were preferentially used in persistent disease, while TRBV20-1 and TRBJ2-1 were favored in newly diagnosed disease.

According to the germline V gene (reference sequence), CDR1 reads DFQATT and CDR2 reads SNEGSKA. V is shortened by 7 bases, J by 9 bases, and the region joining them spans 19 bases. From the cysteine up to the phenylalanine, the CDR3 has a length of 12 residues. Left in the record is the CDR3 DNA by itself, 36 bases read in frame from the first base. The time point tag for this specimen amounts to: newly diagnosed GD, antithyroid drugs for less than 3 months. For both TCR sequencing and RNA sequencing, RNA was extracted from PBMCs using TRIzol. The diagnosis of Graves' disease followed American Thyroid Association guidelines. Recruitment of patients was carried out at an endocrinology department in Xi'an, China. Each patient gave roughly 8.4 milliliters of peripheral blood, collected in an EDTA anticoagulant tube. Ficoll Paque Plus density gradient separation was used to isolate PBMCs, and no further T cell sorting was done. An Agilent 2100 Bioanalyzer and agarose gel were used to assess RNA quality, and a NanoDrop 2000 was used to measure RNA concentration.

The same data also went into a second study, on T cells in Graves' hyperthyroidism and ophthalmopathy. As the second publication notes: Stable Graves' hyperthyroidism was defined as no progression to ophthalmopathy during 18 months of follow-up. Hyperthyroidism patients were aged 18 to 65 years and newly diagnosed, with disease duration of less than 2 months. Any patient with an uncontrolled infection, another autoimmune disease, pregnancy or lactation was excluded. Diagnoses relied on clinical symptoms, serum thyroxine and TRAb, thyroid ultrasound and orbital computed tomography. For the first round of RT-PCR on the TCR CDR3, the HTBI primer set was used together with the Qiagen OneStep RT-PCR kit. Most expanded thyroid clonotypes (frequency above 0.001) were also detected in blood, suggesting blood repertoires may reflect thyroid immune responses. A model built on a 13 V-J signature distinguished ophthalmopathy from stable hyperthyroidism, reaching 85% to 90% sensitivity and 81.08% specificity in cross-validation and 80%/75% in testing. During validation, the model predicted progression to ophthalmopathy a median of approximately 6.5 months ahead of onset, with 70.59% sensitivity and about 75% specificity. A discovery cohort of about 100 patients, about 40 with Graves' ophthalmopathy and approximately 55 with stable Graves' hyperthyroidism, was used to find distinguishing TCR V-J signatures. Prospective prediction of ophthalmopathy was tested in an independent validation cohort of under 20 hyperthyroidism patients and approximately 17 patients who later progressed to ophthalmopathy. The 100 discovery patients were randomly divided into training and test sets at a 7:3 ratio. In addition, the study compared T-cell repertoires in thyroid tissue and in blood from about six Graves' hyperthyroidism patients. Following sampling, methimazole starting at 30 mg daily was given to hyperthyroidism patients, and high-dose intravenous methylprednisolone was given to ophthalmopathy patients. Libraries were constructed in a second round of multiplex PCR, after which size selection and purification were performed. Libraries were sequenced paired-end with 100 bp reads on an Illumina HiSeq2000. SOAPnuke was used to process the raw data, removing reads that contained adapters or uncalled bases, had a mean Phred below 15, or lacked an exact match to the constant primer or identifier. COPE v1.2.5 was used to merge high-quality paired reads, and clonotypes were defined as unique nucleotide sequences. MiTCR v1.1 was used to align the clonotypes against IMGT TRBV, TRBD and TRBJ reference segments. Only V-J combinations with frequency above 0.0001, covering 99.2% of repertoires, were analysed. A TCS score was defined as the ratio of F50 (clonal expansion) to E x V (chaos), with BLOSUM62-based TCRdist applied between CDR3 peptides within each V-J. Welch's t-statistics and random forest reduced around 510 V-J features to some 14, which were used in a naive Bayes classifier (R e1071). Sample size was not statistically predetermined, and blinding of investigators to group allocation was not performed. The paper describes TCR Vbeta CDR3 sequencing of 135 peripheral blood samples, made up of roughly 40 ophthalmopathy patients, around 78 hyperthyroidism patients and 17 progressor patients.

The input for sequencing was peripheral blood mononuclear cells (PBMCs), taken at new diagnosis, from a patient treated with antithyroid drugs. The rearranged segments are TRBV20-1 and TRBJ2-7; the D gene remains uncertain. The source of this sequence is a woman between 18 and 30 years old with Graves disease. Donor details come from another sample of the same person, matched by shared clones. The DNA sequence is as follows: TGCAGTGTTCCCGCAGACCACCCCCCGCAGTACTTC. The encoded protein is CSVPADHPPQYF.